This is a list of T cell receptor beta chains from one sample in a study of OX40 agonist ivuxolimab in advanced cancers. This table comes from immunoSEQ multiplex PCR, and its TCRdb copy is limited to in-frame clones, with some not included. Among under 90,000 clones, about 90% were seen once, and the ten largest hold about 1.8%. The sample here was CD4+ or CD8+ T cells sorted from blood, taken in a trial of the OX40 agonist ivuxolimab. Receptors originate from an adult with an advanced solid tumor such as melanoma, head and neck, liver or kidney cancer. CDR3s include the opening cysteine and the closing phenylalanine or tryptophan. A D gene is named only where the DNA matches it firmly. Size is stated for part of the rows, as once, few or many counts, or as a class when the clone is expanded.

>.|15|.|TRBJ2-5|TRBV6-6
TGTGCCAGCAGTTACTCTGGCAGGGGCGGGGAGACCCAGTACTTC
CASSYSGRGGETQYF
>.|15|TRBD2|TRBJ2-3|TRBV4-1
TGCGCCAGCAGCCTGACTAGCGGGATTACAGATACGCAGTATTTT
CASSLTSGITDTQYF
>.|13|.|TRBJ1-5|TRBV11-2
TGTGCCAGCAGCTTCACGGGAGATCAGCCCCAGCATTTT
CASSFTGDQPQHF
>.|15|.|TRBJ1-6|TRBV6-5
TGTGCCAGCAGTTATCGCCGGGATCAGAATTCACCCCTCCACTTT
CASSYRRDQNSPLHF
>.|14|.|TRBJ2-7|TRBV9
TGTGCCAGCAGCCCCTTGACTAGCTCCTACGAGCAGTACTTC
CASSPLTSSYEQYF
>.|14|TRBD2|TRBJ2-5|TRBV6-5
TGTGCCAGCTCCGGACTAGCGGGGTCAGAGACCCAGTACTTC
CASSGLAGSETQYF
>.|18|TRBD1|TRBJ1-4|TRBV11-3
TGTGCCAGCAGCCGTGACAGGGTAGGTCGCAAAACTAATGAAAAACTGTTTTTT
CASSRDRVGRKTNEKLFF
>.|12|.|TRBJ1-3|TRBV29-1
TGCAGCGTTGATGCCTCTGGAAACACCATATATTTT
CSVDASGNTIYF
>.|15|TRBD2|TRBJ2-3|TRBV5-4
TGTGCCAGCAGCCGGACTAGCGGAAGCACAGATACGCAGTATTTT
CASSRTSGSTDTQYF
>.|16|TRBD1|TRBJ2-2|TRBV7-2
TGTGCCAGCAGCTTAGGGGACAGGGTGGGTGTAGGGGAGCTGTTTTTT
CASSLGDRVGVGELFF
>.|14|TRBD2|TRBJ2-1|TRBV10-3
TGTGCCAATTCGGAGCGGGAGGACAACAATGAGCAGTTCTTC
CANSEREDNNEQFF
>.|11|TRBD1|TRBJ1-1|TRBV28
TGTGCCAGCAGTGCACAGGGGAGAGCTTTCTTT
CASSAQGRAFF
>few|11|.|TRBJ2-7|TRBV28
TGTGCCAGCAGTCCTAACTACGAGCAGTACTTC
CASSPNYEQYF
>.|15|.|TRBJ2-1|TRBV2
TGTGCCAGCAGGTTGCTGTCATCGGTGAACAATGAGCAGTTCTTC
CASRLLSSVNNEQFF
>.|15|.|TRBJ2-7|TRBV10-1
TGCGCCAGCAGTGAGTCGAGGGCTAGCAAGGACGAGCAGTACTTC
CASSESRASKDEQYF
>.|15|TRBD1|TRBJ1-2|TRBV27
TGTGCCAGCAGTTCTGGGACAGGATTCGTAGGTGGCTACACCTTC
CASSSGTGFVGGYTF
>.|13|.|TRBJ2-5|TRBV7-2
TGTGCCAGCAGCCCACGGGGGATTGGGACCCAGTACTTC
CASSPRGIGTQYF
>.|17|TRBD2|TRBJ2-3|TRBV7-2
TGTGCCAGCAGCTTGGGACTAGCCTTGCTTCTGCCAGATACGCAGTATTTT
CASSLGLALLLPDTQYF
>once|13|.|TRBJ2-1|TRBV5-1
TGCGCCAGCAGCTTGGAGGTGGAGAATGAGCAGTTCTTC
CASSLEVENEQFF
>.|13|.|TRBJ2-6|TRBV14
TGTGCCAGCAGCCAAACTGGGGCCAACGTCCTGACTTTC
CASSQTGANVLTF
>.|14|.|TRBJ2-4|TRBV19
TGTGCCAGTAGTATCCTAGGCCTCGGGAACATTCAGTACTTC
CASSILGLGNIQYF
>.|17|.|TRBJ2-2|TRBV11-3
TGTGCCAGCAGCTCCGCGGGCGGGTTCGAAGGCACCGGGGAGCTGTTTTTT
CASSSAGGFEGTGELFF
>.|16|.|TRBJ2-3|TRBV5-4
TGTGCCAGCAGCCCTCCCGGGATCGAAGGGGTGGATACGCAGTATTTT
CASSPPGIEGVDTQYF
>few|20|TRBD2|TRBJ2-2|TRBV10-3
TGTGCCATCAGTGAGCTTACCGGGACTAGCGGGAACGCGAACACCGGGGAGCTGTTTTTT
CAISELTGTSGNANTGELFF
>.|13|.|TRBJ2-3|TRBV27
TGTGCCAGCAGTTTACTTGAGGGGGTGGCGCAGTATTTT
CASSLLEGVAQYF
>.|18|TRBD1|TRBJ2-2|TRBV30
TGTGCCTGGAGTCTGTTATCCCCGGGACAGGGAGGCACCGGGGAGCTGTTTTTT
CAWSLLSPGQGGTGELFF
>.|15|TRBD1|TRBJ2-1|TRBV18
TGTGCCAGCTCACCGGGACAGGGGGACTACAATGAGCAGTTCTTC
CASSPGQGDYNEQFF
>.|15|.|TRBJ2-4|TRBV21-1
TGTGCCAGCAGCAAAGGGCCCCGGCCGAGGGACATTCAGTACTTC
CASSKGPRPRDIQYF
>.|12|TRBD1|TRBJ2-1|TRBV5-1
TGCGCCAGCACCAACTCCGGACAGGGACGGTTCTTC
CASTNSGQGRFF
>.|12|.|TRBJ1-2|TRBV6-5
TGTGCCAGCAGCGGGGCTAACTATGGCTACACCTTC
CASSGANYGYTF
>.|16|.|TRBJ2-1|TRBV28
TGTGCCAGCGTTACCGGGAGCGGTCTATCCTACAATGAGCAGTTCTTC
CASVTGSGLSYNEQFF
>.|15|.|TRBJ1-3|TRBV7-9
TGTGCCAGCAGCTTGCTGGGACTTTCTGGAAACACCATATATTTT
CASSLLGLSGNTIYF
>.|16|TRBD2|TRBJ2-5|TRBV7-8
TGTGCCAGCAGCCCGACTAGCGGAGGCGGACAAGAGACCCAGTACTTC
CASSPTSGGGQETQYF
>.|14|TRBD1|TRBJ1-1|TRBV6-1
TGTGCCAGCACAACGGGACAGAGAAACACTGAAGCTTTCTTT
CASTTGQRNTEAFF
>.|13|.|TRBJ1-1|TRBV7-2
TGTGCCAGCAGCTCCCAGGGCTACACTGAAGCTTTCTTT
CASSSQGYTEAFF
>few|15|.|TRBJ2-2|TRBV5-1
TGCGCCAGCAGCTTGGAGGGGGGACACACCGGGGAGCTGTTTTTT
CASSLEGGHTGELFF
>.|15|TRBD2|TRBJ2-7|TRBV7-9
TGTGCCAGCAGCCGACCGGGACTAGCGGGCCACGAGCAGTACTTC
CASSRPGLAGHEQYF
>.|15|TRBD1|TRBJ2-7|TRBV5-1
TGCGCCAGCAGCTTGGGGGCCCGGGACAGCAACGAGCAGTACTTC
CASSLGARDSNEQYF
>.|15|TRBD2|TRBJ2-3|TRBV19
TGTGCCAGTAGTAATGGACTAGCAAGCACAGATACGCAGTATTTT
CASSNGLASTDTQYF
>.|13|.|TRBJ2-2|TRBV2
TGTGCCAGCAGTGAAGATATGGCCGGGGAGCTGTTTTTT
CASSEDMAGELFF